Following are 25 T cell receptor beta chains from one sample sequenced in a study of T cell responses to AZD1222 COVID-19 vaccine. The method was immunoSEQ multiplex PCR; TCRdb's version includes in-frame clones alone and lacks a portion of them. This table has roughly 120,000 clones, approximately 94% appearing once. Sequenced here: peripheral blood, sampled 28 days after the second AZD1222 dose. Receptors were obtained from an adult who received the AZD1222 COVID-19 vaccine.

This chain links TRBV7-9 with TRBJ1-3; 9 bases match TRBD1. This CDR3 is 14 amino acids long. Germline lookup yields CDR1 SEHNR and CDR2 FQNEAQ (reference sequence). V lost 5 bases to trimming and J lost 7 bases; unmatched junction nucleotides: 6. This CDR3 reads CASSPGQGGNTIYF. CDR3 coding DNA: TGTGCCAGCAGCCCGGGACAGGGAGGGAACACCATATATTTT.

V and J are TRBV5-4 and TRBJ1-4, with D tentatively TRBD1 (6 bases). V shed 4 bases and J shed 5 bases, with 18 bases lying between them. Germline V lookup: CDR1 SGHNT, CDR2 YYREEE (reference sequence). The CDR3 extends over 16 amino acids. CDR3 sequence reads: CASSLGQTNLNEKLFF. The CDR3 DNA is TGTGCCAGCAGCCTTGGACAGACAAATTTAAATGAAAAACTGTTTTTT.

The CDR3 sequence: CASSWRGGGQETQYF. DNA for the CDR3: TGTGCCAGCAGCTGGAGGGGCGGGGGGCAAGAGACCCAGTACTTC. The J gene is TRBJ2-5, the V gene TRBV5-4; TRBD2 matches 8 bases. Germline loops: CDR1 SGHNT, CDR2 YYREEE (reference sequence). Unmatched junction bases numbered 6, after V lost 3 bases and J lost 2 bases. The CDR3 is 15 residues long.

J is TRBJ2-7 and V is TRBV27, with D possibly called TRBD1 or TRBD2 (5 bases each). The CDR3 contains 14 residues. Germline CDR1 reads MNHEY; CDR2 reads SMNVEV (reference sequence). V was clipped by 4 bases and J by 3 bases, with 13 bases between them. CDR3 sequence (DNA): TGTGCCAGCAGTTCCCCGGGACGCTACTACGAGCAGTACTTC. Translation gives CASSSPGRYYEQYF.

The CDR3, as DNA: TGCACCAGCAGCCAAGAGGGACTAGCGGGAGGCGACCAAGAGACCCAGTACTTC. This sequence encodes CTSSQEGLAGGDQETQYF. This chain uses TRBV1 with TRBJ2-5; TRBD2, as called in the table, went unchecked against the DNA. TRBV1 is marked as a pseudogene. The length of the CDR3 is 18 residues.

This chain connects TRBV30 to TRBJ1-3; no reliable D call. Germline V gene sequence: CDR1 GTSNPN, CDR2 SVGIG (reference sequence). The CDR3 sequence is 15 residues long. Trimming took 1 base from V and 1 from J, leaving 11 bases between them. The chain's CDR3 is CAWSDSVVSGNTIYF. DNA for the CDR3: TGTGCCTGGAGTGACTCAGTGGTATCTGGAAACACCATATATTTT. The whole variable domain, remainder taken from reference TRBV30 and TRBJ1-3, is SQTIHQWPATLVQPVGSPLSLECTVEGTSNPNLYWYRQAAGRGLQLLFYSVGIGQISSEVPQNLSASRPQDRQFILSSKKLLLSDSGFYLCAWSDSVVSGNTIYFGEGSWLTVV.

The genes are TRBV4-1 and TRBJ2-7; D is possibly TRBD1 or TRBD2 (5 bases each). This CDR3 is built from 15 residues. The V gene lost 4 bases and the J gene lost 4 bases, with 17 bases spanning the gap. Germline V gene sequence: CDR1 MGHRA, CDR2 YSYEKL. The CDR3 DNA reads TGCGCCAGCAGCCTATCCGGGTCGGGGCCTTACGAGCAGTACTTC. This translates into CASSLSGSGPYEQYF.

The rearrangement joins TRBV3-1 (or the pseudogene TRBV3-2) to TRBJ2-2, with D perhaps TRBD1 (5 bases). The V gene lost 1 base and the J gene lost 7 bases, with 13 bases spanning the gap. The CDR3 length is 15 residues. The germline gives CDR1 LGHDT, CDR2 YNNKEL (reference sequence). The CDR3 DNA reads TGTGCCAGCAGCCAAGGTTCAGGGTTTGACGGGGAGCTGTTTTTT. Translated, it gives CASSQGSGFDGELFF.

V usage is TRBV29-1 and J usage is TRBJ2-2; a weak D match, TRBD1 (5 bases). Germline CDR1 SQVTM, CDR2 ANQGSEA. Trimming shortened V by 4 bases and J by 8 bases, and 14 bases separated the two germline ends. The CDR3 sequence is 13 residues long. This chain's CDR3 is CSVGHKRTGELFF. CDR3 sequence (DNA): TGCAGCGTTGGACACAAAAGGACAGGGGAGCTGTTTTTT.

The rearrangement joins TRBV29-1 to TRBJ1-1; 10 bases match TRBD1. There are 13 residues in the CDR3. V was pared by 6 bases and J by 6 bases, with 7 bases of the junction left unmatched. Germline V gives CDR1 SQVTM, CDR2 ANQGSEA. Here the CDR3 reads CSVYGTGAAEAFF. In DNA form, the CDR3 reads TGCAGCGTCTACGGGACAGGGGCGGCTGAAGCTTTCTTT.

This chain joins TRBV13 and TRBJ1-2; possible D gene TRBD1, 5 bases. Germline lookup yields CDR1 PRHDT and CDR2 FYEKMQ (reference sequence). The CDR3 has 15 amino acids. Trimming took 2 bases from V and 4 from J, leaving 14 bases between them. CDR3 loop: CASSLIRGSLYGYTF. The CDR3 coding sequence is TGTGCCAGCAGCTTAATAAGGGGAAGTCTCTATGGCTACACCTTC.

The V gene is TRBV5-1, the J gene TRBJ2-2; 7 bases line up with TRBD1. J was trimmed by 4 bases and V by 2 bases; bases with no gene match: 17. Germline V gene lookup returns CDR1 SGHRS and CDR2 YFSETQ. The CDR3 consists of 19 residues. The CDR3 is CASSLIPQLTGSSTGELFF. The CDR3 DNA follows: TGCGCCAGCAGCTTAATCCCACAACTGACAGGGTCTTCCACCGGGGAGCTGTTTTTT. Using reference TRBV5-1 and TRBJ2-2 for the parts outside the CDR3, the full variable domain is KAGVTQTPRYLIKTRGQQVTLSCSPISGHRSVSWYQQTPGQGLQFLFEYFSETQRNKGNFPGRFSGRQFSNSRSEMNVSTLELGDSALYLCASSLIPQLTGSSTGELFFGEGSRLTVL.

The gene calls are TRBV24-1 and TRBJ1-1; D gene uncertain. Germline V lookup: CDR1 KGHDR, CDR2 SFDVKD. The CDR3 has 12 amino acids. Trimming took 3 bases from V and 11 from J, leaving 12 bases between them. The CDR3 bases are TGTGCCACCAGTGATCCCGAACGAGGGGCTTTCTTT. It encodes CATSDPERGAFF.

The chain is built from TRBV1 and TRBJ2-7; the table assigns TRBD1, which was not confirmed against the DNA. TRBV1 is shown as a pseudogene. CDR3 length: 17 residues. The CDR3 DNA reads as TGCACCAGTAAATTACCCTGCGACAGGGGGCCTCGGTACGAGCAGTACTTC. The encoded protein is CTSKLPCDRGPRYEQYF.

The rearrangement uses TRBV5-6 and TRBJ1-3; D not resolved. CDR1 and CDR2 (germline): SGHDT, YYEEEE. This CDR3 has 15 amino acids. The V end lost 1 base, the J end lost 2 bases, and 10 bases lay between the germline ends. The CDR3 coding sequence is TGTGCCAGCAGCTTGATAAATGAGCCTGGAAACACCATATATTTT. Translating it yields CASSLINEPGNTIYF.

The chain combines TRBV19 with TRBJ2-7; D is ambiguous. The germline CDR1 and CDR2 sequences are LNHDA and SQIVND (reference sequence). The CDR3 runs to 15 residues. V was clipped by 1 base and J by 4 bases, with 14 bases between them. CDR3 loop: CASSIATGLGYEQYF. DNA for the CDR3: TGTGCCAGTAGTATAGCTACGGGTTTAGGGTACGAGCAGTACTTC.

This rearrangement joins TRBV2 to TRBJ1-1, with D tentatively TRBD1 (5 bases). Trimming pared 8 bases from V and 3 bases from J, leaving 13 bases between. Germline V gene lookup returns CDR1 SNHLY and CDR2 FYNNEI. The CDR3 is 13 amino acids. In DNA, the CDR3 is TGTGCCAGCTTAGGGGTAGGGGACACTGAAGCTTTCTTT. Translated, it gives CASLGVGDTEAFF.

CDR3 nucleotides: TGTGCCAGCGGGATGACATCTTGGGGCTATAATTCACCCCTCCACTTT. Its protein product is CASGMTSWGYNSPLHF. The chain joins TRBV27 to TRBJ1-6, with no clear D. Trimming removed 8 bases from V and 3 bases from J, with 17 bases in between. CDR3 length equals 16 residues. Germline V gives CDR1 MNHEY, CDR2 SMNVEV (reference sequence).

The chain has TRBV28 and TRBJ1-2; TRBD1 matches 7 bases. V lost 5 bases, J lost 4 bases, and 4 bases stayed unmatched. This CDR3 spans 13 amino acids. CDR1 MDHEN and CDR2 SYDVKM come from the germline V gene. The CDR3 is CASSLGQFYGYTF. The CDR3 DNA is TGTGCCAGCAGTCTGGGACAGTTCTATGGCTACACCTTC.

The V gene is TRBV9, the J gene TRBJ2-1; TRBD2 matches 10 bases. J gave up 7 bases and V 0 bases, and 10 bases lay outside the gene matches. CDR1 and CDR2 (germline): SGDLS, YYNGEE. The CDR3 has 17 amino acids. CDR3 region: CASSVDGSGGAGNEQFF. The CDR3 DNA reads TGTGCCAGCAGCGTAGACGGAAGCGGGGGGGCCGGTAATGAGCAGTTCTTC.

The rearrangement uses TRBV3-1 (or the pseudogene TRBV3-2) and TRBJ1-2, with D tentatively TRBD1 (5 bases). The CDR3 extends over 13 amino acids. Germline V gene sequence: CDR1 LGHDT, CDR2 YNNKEL (reference sequence). V shed 6 bases and J shed 10 bases, with 18 bases lying between them. This CDR3 is CASRAGGFSVYTF. CDR3 nucleotide sequence: TGTGCCAGCAGGGCGGGGGGATTTTCTGTCTACACCTTC.

V usage is TRBV2 and J usage is TRBJ2-7, with 11 bases aligning to TRBD2. Germline V gene lookup returns CDR1 SNHLY and CDR2 FYNNEI. The CDR3 runs 19 residues. After removal of 2 bases from V and 5 bases from J, the junction contained 17 bases not matched to a gene. The CDR3 loop is CASSENPTSGSSLFNEQYF. CDR3 in DNA: TGTGCCAGCAGTGAAAATCCTACTAGCGGGAGCTCCCTCTTTAACGAGCAGTACTTC. Using reference TRBV2 and TRBJ2-7 for the parts outside the CDR3, the full variable domain is EPEVTQTPSHQVTQMGQEVILRCVPISNHLYFYWYRQILGQKVEFLVSFYNNEISEKSEIFDDQFSVERPDGSNFTLKIRSTKLEDSAMYFCASSENPTSGSSLFNEQYFGPGTRLTVT.

In its sample, this clone was seen a few times. The chain couples TRBV5-1 to TRBJ1-3, with 8 bases matching TRBD1. CDR3 size: 13 residues. CDR1 is SGHRS and CDR2 is YFSETQ in the germline V gene. V trimming: 5 bases; J trimming: 4 bases; junction bases outside the gene matches: 2. The CDR3 sequence is CASRTGEGNTIYF. The CDR3 DNA is TGCGCCAGCAGGACAGGGGAGGGAAACACCATATATTTT.

The chain recombines TRBV14 with TRBJ2-1; weak D call: TRBD1 (6 bases). In germline, CDR1 is SGHDN, CDR2 FVKESK. This CDR3 has 15 residues. Trimming removed 1 base from V and 4 bases from J, with 11 bases in between. The CDR3 nucleotides are TGTGCCAGCAGCCAAGTGTCAGGGGCGTACAATGAGCAGTTCTTC. Translating it yields CASSQVSGAYNEQFF.

V gene TRBV5-1 combines with J gene TRBJ2-1, with D perhaps TRBD2 (5 bases). CDR1 is SGHRS, CDR2 YFSETQ, per germline. V was trimmed by 4 bases and J by 7 bases, leaving 15 bases between them. The CDR3 covers 14 residues. This CDR3 is CASSQEEIRNEQFF. The CDR3 bases are TGCGCCAGCAGCCAGGAGGAGATACGGAATGAGCAGTTCTTC.